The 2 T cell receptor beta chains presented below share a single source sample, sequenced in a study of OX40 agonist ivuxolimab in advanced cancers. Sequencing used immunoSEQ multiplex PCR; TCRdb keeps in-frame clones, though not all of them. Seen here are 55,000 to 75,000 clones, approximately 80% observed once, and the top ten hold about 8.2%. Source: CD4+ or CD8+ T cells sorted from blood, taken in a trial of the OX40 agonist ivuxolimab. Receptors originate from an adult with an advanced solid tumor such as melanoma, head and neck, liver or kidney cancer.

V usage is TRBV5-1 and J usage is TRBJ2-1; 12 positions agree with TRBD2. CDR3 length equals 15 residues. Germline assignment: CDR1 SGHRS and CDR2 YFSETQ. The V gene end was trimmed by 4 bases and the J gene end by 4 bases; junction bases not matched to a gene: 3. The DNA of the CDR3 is TGCGCCAGCAGCCCTAGCGGGGGGGCTTACAATGAGCAGTTCTTC. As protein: CASSPSGGAYNEQFF.

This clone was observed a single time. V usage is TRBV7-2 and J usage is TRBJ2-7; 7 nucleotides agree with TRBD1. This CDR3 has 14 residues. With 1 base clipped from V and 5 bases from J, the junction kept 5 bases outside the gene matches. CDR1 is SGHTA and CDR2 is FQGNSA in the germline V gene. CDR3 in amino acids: CASSLGGTANEQYV. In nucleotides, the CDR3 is TGTGCCAGCAGCTTAGGGGGGACAGCCAACGAGCAGTACGTC.